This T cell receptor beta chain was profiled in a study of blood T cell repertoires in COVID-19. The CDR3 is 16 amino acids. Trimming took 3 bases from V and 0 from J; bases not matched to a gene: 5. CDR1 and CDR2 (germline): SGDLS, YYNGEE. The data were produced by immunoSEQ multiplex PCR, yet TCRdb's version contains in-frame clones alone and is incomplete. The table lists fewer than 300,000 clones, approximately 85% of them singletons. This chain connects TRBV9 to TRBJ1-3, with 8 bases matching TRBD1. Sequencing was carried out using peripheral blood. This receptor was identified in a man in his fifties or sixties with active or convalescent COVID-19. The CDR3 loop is CASSGLQGGSGNTIYF. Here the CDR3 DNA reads TGTGCCAGCAGCGGACTACAGGGGGGCTCTGGAAACACCATATATTTT.